This is a list of T cell receptor beta chains from one sample in a study of vaccination effects on CD4 cells after COVID-19. These receptors' antigens are unknown. Using immunoSEQ multiplex PCR, the repertoire was profiled, and TCRdb retains in-frame clones only, with some absent. Counted here are about 37,000 clones, approximately 74% occurring once; the ten biggest clones make up under 3%. The sequencing used CD4+ T cells from PBMCs cultured without peptide, collected before COVID-19 vaccination. All receptors come from a human donor who received a COVID-19 vaccine. Each CDR3 is given with its conserved first and last residue. The D gene is left open where the match is weak. Rows may omit the clone size; those that give it use once, few, many or a size class.

V: TRBV6-5; D: TRBD2; size: once; J: TRBJ2-1; CDR3: CASRTGLAGGEQFF; DNA: TGTGCCAGCAGAACGGGACTAGCGGGAGGGGAGCAGTTCTTC
V: TRBV6-1; D: TRBD1; size: few; J: TRBJ1-2; CDR3: CASSQETGTGQRGYTF; DNA: TGTGCCAGCAGTCAAGAAACCGGGACAGGGCAACGGGGCTACACCTTC
V: TRBV30; D: NA; size: few; J: TRBJ1-1; CDR3: CAWNAAFF; DNA: TGTGCCTGGAATGCAGCTTTCTTT
V: TRBV7-2; D: TRBD1; size: NA; J: TRBJ1-1; CDR3: CASSLGRRGEAFF; DNA: TGTGCCAGCAGCTTAGGTCGCAGGGGGGAAGCTTTCTTT
V: TRBV21-1; D: NA; size: NA; J: TRBJ2-7; CDR3: CASTYPGQANTNSYEQYF; DNA: TGTGCCAGCACCTACCCGGGACAGGCAAACACCAACTCCTACGAGCAGTACTTC
V: TRBV6-5; D: NA; size: NA; J: TRBJ2-3; CDR3: CASRPSGGPDTQYF; DNA: TGTGCCAGCAGACCTTCCGGGGGCCCAGATACGCAGTATTTT
V: TRBV5-1; D: TRBD1; size: NA; J: TRBJ2-7; CDR3: CASSPGTVYEQYF; DNA: TGCGCCAGCAGCCCCGGGACAGTTTACGAGCAGTACTTC
V: TRBV18; D: NA; size: NA; J: TRBJ2-3; CDR3: CASSPTSDTQYF; DNA: TGTGCCAGCTCACCCACGTCAGATACGCAGTATTTT
V: TRBV6-5; D: NA; size: NA; J: TRBJ1-2; CDR3: CASSLVPNYGYTF; DNA: TGTGCCAGCAGCCTCGTCCCTAACTATGGCTACACCTTC
V: TRBV11-2; D: NA; size: NA; J: TRBJ1-1; CDR3: CASSVGRFMNTEAFF; DNA: TGTGCCAGCAGCGTAGGACGGTTCATGAACACTGAAGCTTTCTTT
V: TRBV28; D: TRBD2; size: NA; J: TRBJ2-1; CDR3: CASRGAGAYNEQFF; DNA: TGTGCCAGCAGAGGAGCGGGAGCCTACAATGAGCAGTTCTTC
V: TRBV5-4; D: TRBD2; size: NA; J: TRBJ2-3; CDR3: CASSPAYGGASTDTQYF; DNA: TGTGCCAGCAGCCCAGCATACGGGGGGGCCTCCACAGATACGCAGTATTTT
V: TRBV20-1; D: NA; size: NA; J: TRBJ1-2; CDR3: CSATSYGYTF; DNA: TGCAGTGCTACCTCCTATGGCTACACCTTC
V: TRBV9; D: TRBD1; size: NA; J: TRBJ1-1; CDR3: CASSPYAGGGAEAFF; DNA: TGTGCCAGCAGCCCCTACGCAGGGGGTGGCGCTGAAGCTTTCTTT
V: TRBV28; D: TRBD1; size: NA; J: TRBJ1-2; CDR3: CASSLTGGNGYTF; DNA: TGTGCCAGCAGTTTAACAGGGGGCAATGGCTACACCTTC
V: TRBV9; D: NA; size: NA; J: TRBJ2-1; CDR3: CASSVDGNTGYNEQFF; DNA: TGTGCCAGCAGCGTAGACGGCAACACGGGGTACAATGAGCAGTTCTTC
V: TRBV5-1; D: TRBD2; size: NA; J: TRBJ2-7; CDR3: CASSPGLADSYEQYF; DNA: TGCGCCAGCAGCCCGGGACTAGCGGACTCCTACGAGCAGTACTTC
V: TRBV4-2; D: NA; size: NA; J: TRBJ2-7; CDR3: CASSQADTGPYEQYF; DNA: TGTGCCAGCAGCCAAGCGGATACAGGGCCCTACGAGCAGTACTTC
V: TRBV7-2; D: NA; size: NA; J: TRBJ1-5; CDR3: CASSLVDNYSNQPQHF; DNA: TGTGCCAGCAGCTTAGTGGACAACTATAGCAATCAGCCCCAGCATTTT
V: TRBV28; D: NA; size: NA; J: TRBJ2-7; CDR3: CASSFGVDEQYF; DNA: TGTGCCAGCAGTTTTGGGGTGGACGAGCAGTACTTC
V: TRBV25-1; D: NA; size: NA; J: TRBJ1-6; CDR3: CASSELKRGDNSPLHF; DNA: TGTGCCAGCAGTGAATTGAAGAGGGGGGATAATTCACCCCTCCACTTT
V: TRBV4-1; D: TRBD2; size: NA; J: TRBJ2-1; CDR3: CASSQDGQRGGRNEQFF; DNA: TGCGCCAGCAGCCAAGATGGCCAACGGGGGGGGAGGAATGAGCAGTTCTTC
V: TRBV24-1; D: TRBD2; size: NA; J: TRBJ2-2; CDR3: CATSDKPVLAGVGTGELFF; DNA: TGTGCCACCAGTGACAAGCCCGTTCTAGCGGGAGTAGGCACCGGGGAGCTGTTTTTT
V: TRBV19; D: TRBD1; size: NA; J: TRBJ2-1; CDR3: CASIRGQGEYNEQFF; DNA: TGTGCCAGTATACGAGGACAGGGGGAATACAATGAGCAGTTCTTC
V: TRBV28; D: NA; size: NA; J: TRBJ1-5; CDR3: CASAGRGGQPQHF; DNA: TGTGCCAGCGCGGGGCGGGGGGGTCAGCCCCAGCATTTT